What follows describes a single T cell receptor beta chain. Its antigen remains unidentified. Qualities for individual bases were not recorded, and no much larger clone is one base off. The axillary draining lymph nodes of breast cancer patients were the source of the lymph node samples. TCRdb lists the instrument as Illumina HiSeq 2000. TCR beta chain libraries were generated through multiplex PCR amplification. The amplified TCR beta chain products were analyzed by high-throughput sequencing. Using fastp trimming at Q25 and MiXCR clonotype assembly, TCRdb reanalyzed the public sequencing data and kept in-frame beta chains. Every distinct CDR3 protein forms one entry, paired with its most common genes and DNA. The sample table records 270,000 or so distinct CDR3 sequences; roughly 30% of these occur just once. In total, the top ten clones hold 1.1% of the sample. The source of the sample is a study of breast tumors, draining lymph nodes, adjacent tissues (dated by TCRdb to the mid-2010s). As for the study more broadly: The study compared TCR beta repertoires across tumor, adjacent nontumor tissue and axillary lymph nodes from breast cancer patients. In human breast cancer, the study set out to evaluate how tumor, surrounding tissue and draining lymph node repertoires relate to one another and whether T cells may move between these sites. On the study overall, not on this receptor specifically: Rather than being directly demonstrated, the conclusion that tumor T cells originate in lymph nodes was presented as consistent with a hypothesis. Tumor T-cell repertoires showed less diversity than lymph node repertoires and more diversity than nontumor tissue repertoires, and tumor T-cell repertoires showed preferential V and J gene usage. The data were considered consistent with most tumor T cells being derived from the lymph node and subsequently expanding within tumor tissue. In luminal-like breast cancer, tumor and nontumor tissue repertoires resembled each other significantly more than in basal-like breast cancer.

Trimming takes 6 bases from V and 5 bases from J, and the germline ends sit 13 bases apart. CDR1 is given as ENHRY and CDR2 as SYGVKD, both from the germline V gene. From cysteine to phenylalanine, the CDR3 is 14 amino acids long. Only CDR3 DNA is held: 42 bases, read in frame from base 1. The clonotype originates from a female donor with breast cancer. Some clones in this sample may be carry-over from other donors' samples. The specimen sequenced was axillary lymph node tissue. This sequence uses TRBV10-3 and TRBJ1-4, with TRBD1 perhaps the D gene, on 6 matching bases. The nucleotides are TGTGCCATCAGGCGTACAGGGAGCAATGAAAAACTGTTTTTT. Translated, this gives CAIRRTGSNEKLFF.